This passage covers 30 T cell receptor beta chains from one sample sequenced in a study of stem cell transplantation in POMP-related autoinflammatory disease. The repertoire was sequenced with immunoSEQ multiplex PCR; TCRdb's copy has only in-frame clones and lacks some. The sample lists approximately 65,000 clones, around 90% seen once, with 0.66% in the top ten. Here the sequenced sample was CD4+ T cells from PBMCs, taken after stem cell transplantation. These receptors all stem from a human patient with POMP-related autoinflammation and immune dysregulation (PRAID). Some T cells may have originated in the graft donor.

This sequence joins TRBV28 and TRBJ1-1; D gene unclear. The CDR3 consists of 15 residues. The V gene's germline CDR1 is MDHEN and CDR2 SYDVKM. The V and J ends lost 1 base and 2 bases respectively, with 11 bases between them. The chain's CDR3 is CASSLFIESNTEAFF. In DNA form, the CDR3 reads TGTGCCAGCAGTTTATTTATCGAGTCCAACACTGAAGCTTTCTTT.

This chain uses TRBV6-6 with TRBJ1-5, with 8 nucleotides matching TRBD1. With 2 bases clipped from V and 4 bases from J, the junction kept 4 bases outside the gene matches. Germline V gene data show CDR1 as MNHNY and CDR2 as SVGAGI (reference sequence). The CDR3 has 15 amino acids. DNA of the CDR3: TGTGCCAGCAGTTACAGGGACAGGCTAAATCAGCCCCAGCATTTT. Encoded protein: CASSYRDRLNQPQHF.

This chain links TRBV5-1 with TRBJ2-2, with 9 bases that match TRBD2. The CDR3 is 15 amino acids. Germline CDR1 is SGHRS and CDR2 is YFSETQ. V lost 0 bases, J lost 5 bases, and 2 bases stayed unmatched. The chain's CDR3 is CASSLVAGVTGELFF. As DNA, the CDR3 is TGCGCCAGCAGCTTGGTAGCGGGAGTTACCGGGGAGCTGTTTTTT.

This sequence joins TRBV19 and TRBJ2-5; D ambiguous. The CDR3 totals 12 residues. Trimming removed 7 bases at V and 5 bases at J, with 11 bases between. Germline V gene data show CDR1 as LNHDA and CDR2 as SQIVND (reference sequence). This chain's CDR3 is CASNLDGETQYF. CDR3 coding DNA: TGTGCCAGTAACCTAGACGGCGAGACCCAGTACTTC.

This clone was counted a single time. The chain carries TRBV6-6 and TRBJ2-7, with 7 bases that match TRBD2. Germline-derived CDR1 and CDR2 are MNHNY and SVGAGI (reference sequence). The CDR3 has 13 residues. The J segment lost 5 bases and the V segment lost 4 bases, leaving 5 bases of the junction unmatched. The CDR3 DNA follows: TGTGCCAGCAGTTCCCAGCGGGGTAACGAGCAGTACGTC. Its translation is CASSSQRGNEQYV.

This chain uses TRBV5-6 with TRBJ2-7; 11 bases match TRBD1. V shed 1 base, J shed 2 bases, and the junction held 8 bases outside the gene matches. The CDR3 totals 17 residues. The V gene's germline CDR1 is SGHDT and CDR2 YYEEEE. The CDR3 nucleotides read TGTGCCAGCAGCTTGCTACTCCGGGACAGGGGGACCTACGAGCAGTACTTC. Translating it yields CASSLLLRDRGTYEQYF. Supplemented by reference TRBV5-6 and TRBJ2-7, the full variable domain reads DAGVTQSPTHLIKTRGQQVTLRCSPKSGHDTVSWYQQALGQGPQFIFQYYEEEERQRGNFPDRFSGHQFPNYSSELNVNALLLGDSALYLCASSLLLRDRGTYEQYFGPGTRLTVT.

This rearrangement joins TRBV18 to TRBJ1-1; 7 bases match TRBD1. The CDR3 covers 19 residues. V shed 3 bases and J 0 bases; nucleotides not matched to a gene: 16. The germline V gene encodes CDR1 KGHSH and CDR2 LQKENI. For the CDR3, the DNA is TGTGCCAGCTCACCCGTTATCGCACAGGGGCGAGGAATGAACACTGAAGCTTTCTTT. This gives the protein CASSPVIAQGRGMNTEAFF.

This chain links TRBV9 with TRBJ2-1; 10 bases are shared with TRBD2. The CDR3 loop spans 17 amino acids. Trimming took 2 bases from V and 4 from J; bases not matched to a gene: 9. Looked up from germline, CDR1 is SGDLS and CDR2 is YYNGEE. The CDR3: CASSVGTSADDYNEQFF. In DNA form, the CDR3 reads TGTGCCAGCAGCGTCGGGACTAGCGCGGATGATTACAATGAGCAGTTCTTC.

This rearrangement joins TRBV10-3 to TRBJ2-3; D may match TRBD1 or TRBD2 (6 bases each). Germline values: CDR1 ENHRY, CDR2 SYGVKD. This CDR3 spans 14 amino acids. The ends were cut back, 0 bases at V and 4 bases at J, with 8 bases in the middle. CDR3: CAISESGGADTQYF. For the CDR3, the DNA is TGTGCCATCAGTGAGTCGGGGGGCGCAGATACGCAGTATTTT.

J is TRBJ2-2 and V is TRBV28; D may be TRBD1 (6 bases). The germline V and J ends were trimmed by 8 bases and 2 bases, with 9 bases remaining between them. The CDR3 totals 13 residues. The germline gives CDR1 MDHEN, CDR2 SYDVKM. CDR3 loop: CASEGTNTGELFF. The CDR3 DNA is TGTGCCAGCGAGGGGACAAACACCGGGGAGCTGTTTTTT. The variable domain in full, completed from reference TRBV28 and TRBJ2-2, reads DVKVTQSSRYLVKRTGEKVFLECVQDMDHENMFWYRQDPGLGLRLIYFSYDVKMKEKGDIPEGYSVSREKKERFSLILESASTNQTSMYLCASEGTNTGELFFGEGSRLTVL.

The CDR3 region is CASSQVEGYQPQHF. The CDR3 DNA is TGCGCCAGCAGCCAAGTTGAGGGGTACCAGCCCCAGCATTTT. The V call is TRBV4-1, the J call TRBJ1-5, with D tentatively TRBD1 (5 bases). This CDR3 has 14 amino acids. The germline V gene encodes CDR1 MGHRA and CDR2 YSYEKL. Trimming removed 1 base from V and 7 bases from J, with 11 bases in between.

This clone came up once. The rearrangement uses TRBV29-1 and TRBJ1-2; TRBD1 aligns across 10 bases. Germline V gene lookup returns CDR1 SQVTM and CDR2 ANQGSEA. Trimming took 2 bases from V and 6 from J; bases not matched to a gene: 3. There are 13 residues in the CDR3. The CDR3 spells CSVERDRGDGYTF. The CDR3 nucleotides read TGCAGCGTTGAAAGGGACAGGGGAGATGGCTACACCTTC.

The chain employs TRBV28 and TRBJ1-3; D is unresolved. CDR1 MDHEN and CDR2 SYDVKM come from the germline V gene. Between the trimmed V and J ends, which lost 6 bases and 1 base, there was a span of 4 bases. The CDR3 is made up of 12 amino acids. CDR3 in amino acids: CASSTSGNTIYF. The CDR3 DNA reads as TGTGCCAGCAGCACTTCTGGAAACACCATATATTTT.

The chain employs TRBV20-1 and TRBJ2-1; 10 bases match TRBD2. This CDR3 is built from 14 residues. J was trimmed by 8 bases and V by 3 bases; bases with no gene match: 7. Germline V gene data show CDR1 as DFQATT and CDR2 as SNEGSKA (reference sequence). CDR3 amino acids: CSASRASGSHEQFF. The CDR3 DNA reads TGCAGTGCTAGTAGGGCTAGCGGGAGCCATGAGCAGTTCTTC.

In nucleotides, the CDR3 is TGTGCCAGCAGCTTAGCGGGGAGGATAGATACGCAGTATTTT. It specifies CASSLAGRIDTQYF. The chain recombines TRBV11-3 with TRBJ2-3; TRBD2 might be the D (6 bases). This CDR3 is built from 14 residues. Germline CDR1 reads SGHNT; CDR2 reads YENEEA. V was clipped by 1 base and J by 5 bases, with 10 bases between them.

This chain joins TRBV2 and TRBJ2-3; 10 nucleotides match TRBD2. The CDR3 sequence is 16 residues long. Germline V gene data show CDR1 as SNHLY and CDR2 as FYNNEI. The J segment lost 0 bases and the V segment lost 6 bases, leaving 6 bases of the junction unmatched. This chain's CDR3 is CASRVLAGGSTDTQYF. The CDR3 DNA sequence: TGTGCCAGCAGAGTTTTAGCGGGGGGAAGCACAGATACGCAGTATTTT.

The chain's CDR3 is CASARTDTGELFF. DNA of the CDR3: TGTGCCAGCGCTAGGACGGACACCGGGGAGCTGTTTTTT. The J gene is TRBJ2-2, the V gene TRBV9, with unresolved D. V lost 7 bases and J 3 bases, leaving 10 bases between the germline ends. The CDR3 consists of 13 residues. Germline assignment: CDR1 SGDLS and CDR2 YYNGEE.

CDR3 region: CASSQGQSTDTQYF. The CDR3 DNA reads TGTGCCAGCTCACAGGGACAGAGCACAGATACGCAGTATTTT. The V gene is TRBV18, the J gene TRBJ2-3; 7 bases are a match to TRBD1. The CDR3 runs to 14 residues. CDR1 and CDR2 from the germline V gene are KGHSH and LQKENI. V was clipped by 4 bases and J by 0 bases; unmatched bases: 1.

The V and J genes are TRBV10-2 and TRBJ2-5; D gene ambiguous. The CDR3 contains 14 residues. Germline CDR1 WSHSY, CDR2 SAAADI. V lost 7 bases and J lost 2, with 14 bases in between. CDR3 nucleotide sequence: TGCGCCAGCACCGAACGGGTCAATCAAGAGACCCAGTACTTC. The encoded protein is CASTERVNQETQYF.

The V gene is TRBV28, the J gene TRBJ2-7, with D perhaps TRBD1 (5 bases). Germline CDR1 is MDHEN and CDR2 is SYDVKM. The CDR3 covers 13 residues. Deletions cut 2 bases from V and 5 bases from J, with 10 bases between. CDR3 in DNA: TGTGCCAGCAGTTTACAGGGTCTGCACGAGCAGTACGTC. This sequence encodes CASSLQGLHEQYV.

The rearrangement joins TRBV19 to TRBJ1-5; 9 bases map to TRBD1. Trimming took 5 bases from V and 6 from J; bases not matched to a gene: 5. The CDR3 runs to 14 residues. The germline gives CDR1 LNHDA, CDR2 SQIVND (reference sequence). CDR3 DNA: TGTGCCAGTAGTTGGACAGGGGACGGTCAGCCCCAGCATTTT. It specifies CASSWTGDGQPQHF.

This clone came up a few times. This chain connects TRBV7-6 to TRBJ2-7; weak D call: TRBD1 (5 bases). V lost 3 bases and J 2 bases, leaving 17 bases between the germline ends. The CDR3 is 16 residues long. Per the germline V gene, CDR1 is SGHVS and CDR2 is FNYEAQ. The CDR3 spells CASSFPNRCPTYEQYF. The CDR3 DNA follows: TGTGCCAGCAGCTTCCCTAACAGGTGCCCTACCTACGAGCAGTACTTC.

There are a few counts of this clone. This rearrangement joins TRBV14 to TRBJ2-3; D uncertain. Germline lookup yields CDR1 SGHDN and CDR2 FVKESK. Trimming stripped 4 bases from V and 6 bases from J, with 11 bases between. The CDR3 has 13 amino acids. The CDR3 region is CASSPFVGDTQYF. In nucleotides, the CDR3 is TGTGCCAGCAGCCCGTTTGTAGGCGATACGCAGTATTTT.

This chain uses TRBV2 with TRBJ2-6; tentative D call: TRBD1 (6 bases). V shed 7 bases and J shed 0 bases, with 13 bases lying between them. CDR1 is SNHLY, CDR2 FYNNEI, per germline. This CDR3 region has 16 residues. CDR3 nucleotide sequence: TGTGCCAGCACCGGACAGATCCTCTCTGGGGCCAACGTCCTGACTTTC. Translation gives CASTGQILSGANVLTF.

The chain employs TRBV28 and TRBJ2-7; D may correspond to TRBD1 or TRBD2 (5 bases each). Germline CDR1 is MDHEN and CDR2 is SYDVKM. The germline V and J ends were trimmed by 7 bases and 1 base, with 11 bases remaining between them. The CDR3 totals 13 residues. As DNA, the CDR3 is TGTGCCAGCACCGTCGGGGCGTCCTACGAGCAGTACTTC. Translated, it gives CASTVGASYEQYF.

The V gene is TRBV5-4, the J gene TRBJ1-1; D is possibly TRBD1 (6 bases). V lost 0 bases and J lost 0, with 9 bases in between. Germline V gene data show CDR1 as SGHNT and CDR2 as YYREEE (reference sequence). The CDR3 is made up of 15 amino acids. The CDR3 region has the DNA TGTGCCAGCAGCTTGGGGTGGGACATGAACACTGAAGCTTTCTTT. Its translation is CASSLGWDMNTEAFF.

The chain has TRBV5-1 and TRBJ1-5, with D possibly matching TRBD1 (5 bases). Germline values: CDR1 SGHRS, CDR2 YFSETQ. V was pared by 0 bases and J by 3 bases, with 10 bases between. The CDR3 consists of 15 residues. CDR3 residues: CASSLGGGDNQPQHF. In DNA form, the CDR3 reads TGCGCCAGCAGCTTGGGGGGAGGGGACAATCAGCCCCAGCATTTT.

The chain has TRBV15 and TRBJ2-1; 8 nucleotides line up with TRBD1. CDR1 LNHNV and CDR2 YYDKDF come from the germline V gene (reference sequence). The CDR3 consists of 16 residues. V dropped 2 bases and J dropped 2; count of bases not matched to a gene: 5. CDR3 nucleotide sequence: TGTGCCACCAGCAGACGGACAGGGATCCCCTACAATGAGCAGTTCTTC. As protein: CATSRRTGIPYNEQFF.

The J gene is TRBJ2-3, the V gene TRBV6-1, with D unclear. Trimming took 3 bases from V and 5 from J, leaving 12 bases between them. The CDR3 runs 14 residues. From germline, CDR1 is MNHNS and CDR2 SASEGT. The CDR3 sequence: CASSDRFERDTQYF. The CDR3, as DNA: TGTGCCAGCAGTGATCGTTTCGAGAGAGATACGCAGTATTTT.

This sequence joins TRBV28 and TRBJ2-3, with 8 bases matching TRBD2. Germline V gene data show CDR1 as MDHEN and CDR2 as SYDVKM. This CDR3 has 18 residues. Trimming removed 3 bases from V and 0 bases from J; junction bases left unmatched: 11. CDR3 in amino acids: CASSLFTSGATSTDTQYF. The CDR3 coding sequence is TGTGCCAGCAGTTTGTTCACTAGCGGAGCCACTAGCACAGATACGCAGTATTTT.